The rows below give T cell receptor beta chains drawn from one sample of a study of T-cell reconstitution after alpha-beta-depleted transplantation in children. TCRdb re-derived calls from the PCR reads in MiXCR, one entry per CDR3 protein. Of roughly 240,000 distinct CDR3 sequences in the sample, just under 8.5% were seen once. Source: PBMCs, mostly from graft donor cells, taken 180 days after TCRalphabeta/CD19-depleted stem cell transplant. Receptors were obtained from a male patient between 10 and 17 years old who had a stem cell transplant for acute lymphoblastic leukemia, so the T cells may come from the graft donor. Each CDR3 is given with its conserved first and last residue. The D gene is left open where the match is weak. Only some rows state a clone size, as once, few, many or a class for expanded clones.

d_gene,v_gene,abundance,j_gene,CDR3nt,CDR3aa
NA,TRBV5-1,many,TRBJ1-1,TGCGCCAGCAGCTTGGTCTCGACACTGAACACTGAAGCTTTCTTT,CASSLVSTLNTEAFF
NA,TRBV18,many,TRBJ2-2,TGTGCCAGCTCTTTTTACGTCGGGGAGCTGTTTTTT,CASSFYVGELFF
TRBD2,TRBV28,many,TRBJ2-1,TGTGCCAGCAGTTTGAGGCTGTTGGGGGCTAGCGGGGCCCCAACGGGCTCCTACAATGAGCAGTTCTTC,CASSLRLLGASGAPTGSYNEQFF
NA,TRBV4-3,many,TRBJ1-5,TGCGCCAGCAGCCAAGGTAGAGGGCGGACTCAGCCCCAGCATTTT,CASSQGRGRTQPQHF
TRBD1,TRBV6-5,many,TRBJ2-2,TGTGCCAGCAGTCACCGGGACAGGGACACCGGGGAGCTGTTTTTT,CASSHRDRDTGELFF
NA,TRBV14,few,TRBJ2-6,TGTGCCAGCAGCCAAGATTCGGGTAACGTGGGGGCCAACGTCCTGACTTTC,CASSQDSGNVGANVLTF
NA,TRBV5-1,many,TRBJ2-3,TGCGCCAGCCGGACCGGAGACCCTGTAAGCACAGATACGCAGTATTTT,CASRTGDPVSTDTQYF
NA,TRBV20-1,many,TRBJ1-3,TGCAGTGCTAGAGCCGACAGAGCGGGCAACACCATATATTTT,CSARADRAGNTIYF
NA,TRBV7-6,NA,TRBJ1-1,TGCGCCAGCAGCTTCCACGGGGCTGAAGCTTTCTTT,CASSFHGAEAFF
TRBD1,TRBV7-6,many,TRBJ2-7,TGTGCCAGCAGCTTGGGGACAGGGATAGGGGGCGAGCAGTACTTC,CASSLGTGIGGEQYF
NA,TRBV7-2,few,TRBJ2-2,TGTGCCAGCAGCTTAGGAGGCGAGGTCGGGGAGCTGTTTTTT,CASSLGGEVGELFF
NA,TRBV29-1,many,TRBJ2-7,TGCAGCGTTGAATTAAGAACTAGCTCCTACGAGCAGTACTTC,CSVELRTSSYEQYF
TRBD1,TRBV12-3/TRBV12-4,many,TRBJ2-2,TGTGCCAGCAGTTTACCCGGACAGGTCTTCACCGGGGAGCTGTTTTTT,CASSLPGQVFTGELFF
NA,TRBV28,many,TRBJ2-5,TGTGCCAGCAGTTTCCCTAGCGCCAAAGAGACCCAGTACTTC,CASSFPSAKETQYF
NA,TRBV4-1,many,TRBJ1-5,TGCGCCAGCAGCCACGACAGATTTGGGCAGCCCCAGCATTTT,CASSHDRFGQPQHF
NA,TRBV28,many,TRBJ1-3,TGTGCCAGCAGCCAATTAATGAGATTCTCTGGAAACACCATATATTTT,CASSQLMRFSGNTIYF
NA,TRBV7-8,many,TRBJ2-6,TGTGCCAGCAGCTCTACGACAGAAATTTCTGGGGCCAACGTCCTGACTTTC,CASSSTTEISGANVLTF
TRBD2,TRBV27,many,TRBJ2-3,TGTGCCAGCAGTTACAGCGGGATAACAGATACGCAGTATTTT,CASSYSGITDTQYF
TRBD1,TRBV6-5,many,TRBJ1-2,TGTGCCAGCAGTCCAACTTTCCGGGACAGGGGCGATGGCTACACCTTC,CASSPTFRDRGDGYTF
NA,TRBV5-1,many,TRBJ1-1,TGCGCCAGCAGCTTTGACCGGACCAAGACTGAAGCTTTCTTT,CASSFDRTKTEAFF
NA,TRBV20-1,many,TRBJ2-7,TGCAGTGCTAGACCGGGACCCCTTCTTGAGCAGTACTTC,CSARPGPLLEQYF
TRBD1,TRBV7-2,many,TRBJ2-6,TGTGCCAGCAGGGGACAGTTACACTCTGGGGCCAACGTCCTGACTTTC,CASRGQLHSGANVLTF
TRBD1,TRBV18,NA,TRBJ2-3,TGTGCCAGCTCACCGACAGGGGGCCCTGTGATTATCACAGATACGCAGTATTTT,CASSPTGGPVIITDTQYF
TRBD2,TRBV18,few,TRBJ2-7,TGTGCCAGCTCACCACAAGAGGCTAGCGGGTTCTCCTACGAGCAGTACTTC,CASSPQEASGFSYEQYF
NA,TRBV20-1,many,TRBJ1-6,TGCAGTGCTAGAGACAGATATAATTCACCCCTCCACTTT,CSARDRYNSPLHF
NA,TRBV7-3,many,TRBJ2-2,TGTGCCAGCAGCTTAAACTGGGGGGTCGGGGAGCTGTTTTTT,CASSLNWGVGELFF
NA,TRBV19,many,TRBJ1-2,TGTGCCAGTAGTATGGAACAAGGACGGACCAACTATGGCTACACCTTC,CASSMEQGRTNYGYTF
NA,TRBV20-1,many,TRBJ1-1,TGCAGTGCTAGGGAGGGACTGGGGGAAGCTTTCTTT,CSAREGLGEAFF
NA,TRBV12-3/TRBV12-4,few,TRBJ1-1,TGTGCCAGCAGTTTAACGGGAGGGAGACTAACTGAAGCTTTCTTT,CASSLTGGRLTEAFF
NA,TRBV28,few,TRBJ2-3,TGTGCCAGCAGTTTATTATCCGGAGGCCTTAAAGATACGCAGTATTTT,CASSLLSGGLKDTQYF
NA,TRBV9,many,TRBJ2-7,TGTGCCAGCAGCGTAGGAGGGGCAGCCTACGAGCAGTACTTC,CASSVGGAAYEQYF
NA,TRBV6-1,many,TRBJ2-4,TGTGCCAGCACGGAGAGTCTTTTAGCCAAAAACATTCAGTACTTC,CASTESLLAKNIQYF